Listed below are T cell receptor beta chains from one sample, sequenced in a study of T cell changes during pregnancy in multiple sclerosis. Assay used: immunoSEQ multiplex PCR; TCRdb lists only in-frame clones, some missing. The sample consists of more than 25,000 clones, roughly nine tenths of them appearing once. Sequenced here: peripheral blood, sampled in the first trimester of pregnancy. Receptor source: a female donor in good health, enrolled as a control in a pregnancy study. CDR3s include the opening cysteine and the closing phenylalanine or tryptophan. D genes are given only for firm matches. Clone size, where shown, is once, few, many, or a class for clones that have expanded.

NA	NA	TRBV6-6	TRBJ2-5	CATGGAETLQETQYF	TGTGCCACCGGGGGAGCGGAAACCCTTCAAGAGACCCAGTACTTC
NA	TRBD1	TRBV6-1	TRBJ2-5	CASREQGAYRETQYF	TGTGCCAGCAGGGAACAGGGGGCTTACCGAGAGACCCAGTACTTC
NA	TRBD1	TRBV6-5	TRBJ1-4	CASSYRTGTEKLFF	TGTGCCAGCAGTTACAGGACAGGGACTGAAAAACTGTTTTTT
NA	NA	TRBV29-1	TRBJ1-1	CSVDGATGTEAFF	TGCAGCGTTGATGGGGCCACGGGCACTGAAGCTTTCTTT
NA	TRBD1	TRBV15	TRBJ1-1	CATSDGQGGTEAFF	TGTGCCACCAGCGACGGACAGGGGGGCACTGAAGCTTTCTTT
once	TRBD2	TRBV4-1	TRBJ2-1	CASSQLDLIAGGNEQFF	TGCGCCAGCAGCCAGCTGGACTTGATAGCGGGAGGGAATGAGCAGTTCTTC
once	TRBD1	TRBV9	TRBJ2-1	CASSVGQLLSYNEQFF	TGTGCCAGCAGCGTGGGACAGCTTCTTTCCTACAATGAGCAGTTCTTC
NA	NA	TRBV7-2	TRBJ1-2	CASNLGGLNYGYTF	TGTGCCAGCAACTTAGGGGGACTCAACTATGGCTACACCTTC
NA	NA	TRBV9	TRBJ1-4	CASSVEGGEKLFF	TGTGCCAGCAGCGTAGAAGGGGGTGAAAAACTGTTTTTT
NA	TRBD1	TRBV6-6	TRBJ1-3	CASRSTGEGNTIYF	TGTGCCAGCAGGTCAACAGGGGAGGGAAACACCATATATTTT
NA	TRBD1	TRBV5-1	TRBJ1-4	CASSTGQGGEKLFF	TGCGCCAGCAGCACCGGACAGGGTGGGGAAAAACTGTTTTTT
NA	NA	TRBV5-5	TRBJ2-5	CASSFPAEWQETQYF	TGTGCCAGCAGCTTCCCGGCGGAGTGGCAGGAGACCCAGTACTTC
NA	NA	TRBV27	TRBJ2-7	CASSPRGTSSSYEQYF	TGTGCCAGCAGTCCTCGGGGGACTTCAAGCTCCTACGAGCAGTACTTC
NA	NA	TRBV21-1	TRBJ1-2	CATLLEGAPRGGYTF	TGTGCCACGCTCCTTGAGGGGGCCCCGCGGGGTGGCTACACCTTC
NA	TRBD1	TRBV6-6	TRBJ1-2	CASSSAPRDSTF	TGTGCCAGCAGTTCCGCCCCCCGGGACAGTACCTTC
NA	NA	TRBV27	TRBJ2-7	CASSYYGNYEQYF	TGTGCCAGCAGTTACTACGGGAACTACGAGCAGTACTTC
NA	NA	TRBV9	TRBJ1-1	CASSVENSYLNTEAFF	TGTGCCAGCAGCGTAGAGAACAGCTACCTGAACACTGAAGCTTTCTTT
NA	TRBD1	TRBV19	TRBJ2-5	CASSIIRAGGRQETQYF	TGTGCCAGTAGTATAATACGGGCAGGGGGAAGGCAAGAGACCCAGTACTTC
NA	NA	TRBV30	TRBJ1-6	CAWKDYRATYNSPLHF	TGTGCCTGGAAAGATTACAGGGCCACCTATAATTCACCCCTCCACTTT
NA	NA	TRBV7-8	TRBJ2-7	CASSRIDDSIYEQYF	TGTGCCAGCAGCCGCATAGACGACAGTATCTACGAGCAGTACTTC
few	NA	TRBV15	TRBJ2-7	CATSKILPIYEQYF	TGTGCCACCAGCAAAATACTCCCCATTTACGAGCAGTACTTC
NA	NA	TRBV27	TRBJ1-2	CASKSGFYGYTF	TGTGCCAGCAAATCGGGGTTCTATGGCTACACCTTC
once	NA	TRBV7-2	TRBJ1-1	CASSLRRTGSTEAFF	TGTGCCAGCAGCCTCAGAAGAACAGGGAGCACTGAAGCTTTCTTT
NA	TRBD2	TRBV19	TRBJ2-1	CASSKTSGDYNEQFF	TGTGCCAGTAGTAAGACTAGCGGGGATTACAATGAGCAGTTCTTC
NA	TRBD1	TRBV5-5	TRBJ2-7	CASSWTGGAYEQYF	TGTGCCAGCAGCTGGACAGGGGGCGCCTACGAGCAGTACTTC
NA	TRBD1	TRBV19	TRBJ1-6	CASSMGRGHNSPLHF	TGTGCCAGTAGTATGGGCAGGGGGCATAATTCACCCCTCCACTTT
NA	NA	TRBV30	TRBJ2-3	CAWSVSGWEDTQYF	TGTGCCTGGAGTGTATCGGGGTGGGAAGATACGCAGTATTTT
NA	NA	TRBV6-5	TRBJ2-7	CASSPGLNLGEQYF	TGTGCCAGCAGTCCGGGACTCAACCTTGGCGAGCAGTACTTC
NA	NA	TRBV6-5	TRBJ1-4	CASSYETGQPNEKLFF	TGTGCCAGCAGTTACGAGACTGGACAGCCTAATGAAAAACTGTTTTTT
NA	NA	TRBV4-3	TRBJ1-1	CASSQGGMNTEAFF	TGCGCCAGCAGCCAAGGGGGCATGAACACTGAAGCTTTCTTT
few	TRBD1	TRBV4-3	TRBJ2-4	CASSQNRGTKNIQYF	TGCGCCAGCAGCCAGAACAGGGGAACCAAAAACATTCAGTACTTC
NA	TRBD1	TRBV18	TRBJ2-2	CASSPLTGGETGELFF	TGTGCCAGCTCACCCTTGACAGGGGGCGAGACCGGGGAGCTGTTTTTT
once	TRBD1	TRBV28	TRBJ1-3	CASSPGQGRNTIYF	TGTGCCAGCAGTCCCGGACAGGGACGAAACACCATATATTTT
once	TRBD1	TRBV7-2	TRBJ1-3	CASSLVAGGGNTIYF	TGTGCCAGCAGCTTAGTCGCAGGGGGAGGAAACACCATATATTTT
few	NA	TRBV9	TRBJ1-1	CASSVGPGGTEAFF	TGTGCCAGCAGCGTAGGGCCGGGAGGAACTGAAGCTTTCTTT
NA	TRBD2	TRBV7-2	TRBJ2-3	CASSLPPGLVIADTQYF	TGTGCCAGCAGCTTACCCCCGGGACTAGTTATCGCAGATACGCAGTATTTT
NA	NA	TRBV27	TRBJ1-3	CASSPWPPGNTIYF	TGTGCCAGCAGTCCCTGGCCGCCCGGAAACACCATATATTTT
NA	NA	TRBV19	TRBJ2-2	CASDPVGANSNTGELFF	TGTGCCAGTGACCCGGTGGGGGCGAACTCCAACACCGGGGAGCTGTTTTTT
NA	TRBD2	TRBV10-3	TRBJ2-5	CAISEGTSGGMKTQYF	TGTGCCATCAGTGAGGGGACTAGCGGGGGGATGAAGACCCAGTACTTC
NA	TRBD2	TRBV4-2	TRBJ2-4	CASSLTGTSGGLAKNIQYF	TGTGCCAGCAGCCTAACCGGGACTAGCGGGGGCCTAGCCAAAAACATTCAGTACTTC
few	TRBD2	TRBV5-6	TRBJ2-3	CASSLVGEGDTQYF	TGTGCCAGCAGCTTGGTGGGGGAGGGGGATACGCAGTATTTT
NA	TRBD1	TRBV10-3	TRBJ1-2	CAISETGGRGYTF	TGTGCCATCAGTGAGACAGGGGGTAGAGGCTACACCTTC
NA	NA	TRBV4-1	TRBJ1-1	CASSQDVLYGMNTEAFF	TGCGCCAGCAGCCAAGATGTCCTTTACGGGATGAACACTGAAGCTTTCTTT
NA	TRBD2	TRBV5-4	TRBJ2-1	CASSLAGGQEQFF	TGTGCCAGCAGCTTAGCGGGGGGGCAAGAGCAGTTCTTC
NA	NA	TRBV30	TRBJ1-2	CAWSALRGNYGYTF	TGTGCCTGGAGTGCCCTTAGAGGAAACTATGGCTACACCTTC
NA	NA	TRBV12-5	TRBJ2-7	CASGLVRGDSYEQYF	TGTGCTAGTGGTTTGGTACGCGGGGACTCCTACGAGCAGTACTTC
NA	TRBD1	TRBV10-3	TRBJ1-5	CATQGGGNQPQHF	TGTGCCACTCAGGGGGGAGGCAATCAGCCCCAGCATTTT
NA	NA	TRBV5-1	TRBJ2-7	CASSPKGAYEQYF	TGCGCCAGCAGCCCGAAGGGGGCCTACGAGCAGTACTTC
NA	NA	TRBV7-8	TRBJ2-7	CASSLAGQNYEQYF	TGTGCCAGCAGCTTAGCGGGACAAAACTACGAGCAGTACTTC
NA	TRBD1	TRBV11-2	TRBJ1-6	CASTTGLGSPLHF	TGTGCCAGCACGACAGGGTTGGGTTCACCCCTCCACTTT
few	TRBD1	TRBV2	TRBJ1-1	CASSYRTGGTTEAFF	TGTGCCAGCAGTTACCGGACAGGGGGCACGACTGAAGCTTTCTTT
medium-sized	TRBD1	TRBV7-9	TRBJ2-2	CASSFDRGFNTGELFF	TGTGCCAGCAGCTTCGACAGGGGGTTTAACACCGGGGAGCTGTTTTTT